The rows below give T cell receptor beta chains drawn from one sample of a study of T-cell reconstitution after alpha-beta-depleted transplantation in children. Using its own MiXCR run on the PCR reads, TCRdb lists one record per CDR3 protein. The table has 280,000 or so distinct CDR3 sequences, approximately 10% seen once. This sample comprised peripheral blood, obtained 180 days after TCRalphabeta/CD19-depleted stem cell transplant. The receptor source for this set is a male patient between 2 and 10 years old who had a stem cell transplant for chronic granulomatous disease, so the T cells may come from the graft donor. Both conserved end residues are part of each CDR3. The D gene is left open where the match is weak. Size is omitted from some rows. Given values are once, few, many or a class for expanded clones.

j_call: TRBJ2-3
d_call: TRBD1
clone_size: few
v_call: TRBV5-4
cdr3_aa: CASSGGDRGTDTQYF
cdr3_nt: TGTGCCAGCAGCGGCGGGGACAGGGGTACAGATACGCAGTATTTT

j_call: TRBJ2-1
d_call: TRBD1
clone_size: .
v_call: TRBV18
cdr3_aa: CASSQYRGLGNEQFF
cdr3_nt: TGTGCCAGCTCTCAATACAGGGGGCTCGGTAATGAGCAGTTCTTC

j_call: TRBJ2-1
d_call: TRBD1
clone_size: many
v_call: TRBV6-1
cdr3_aa: CASSKTGIQYNEQFF
cdr3_nt: TGTGCCAGCAGTAAGACAGGGATACAATACAATGAGCAGTTCTTC

j_call: TRBJ2-1
d_call: .
clone_size: many
v_call: TRBV24-1
cdr3_aa: CATSDSIRGAEKNEQFF
cdr3_nt: TGTGCCACCAGTGATTCAATACGGGGGGCCGAGAAGAATGAGCAGTTCTTC

j_call: TRBJ2-3
d_call: TRBD2
clone_size: many
v_call: TRBV12-3/TRBV12-4
cdr3_aa: CASSLQAGGTDTQYF
cdr3_nt: TGTGCCAGCAGTTTACAAGCGGGAGGTACAGATACGCAGTATTTT

j_call: TRBJ1-6
d_call: .
clone_size: many
v_call: TRBV27
cdr3_aa: CASSLRGELSYNSPLHF
cdr3_nt: TGTGCCAGCAGTTTACGCGGGGAACTCTCCTATAATTCACCCCTCCACTTT

j_call: TRBJ2-2
d_call: TRBD1
clone_size: many
v_call: TRBV5-1
cdr3_aa: CASSSVPSGQSNTGELFF
cdr3_nt: TGCGCCAGCAGCTCGGTACCCTCGGGACAGTCGAACACCGGGGAGCTGTTTTTT

j_call: TRBJ1-2
d_call: .
clone_size: .
v_call: TRBV15
cdr3_aa: CATSDPTGANYGYTF
cdr3_nt: TGTGCCACCAGCGACCCGACAGGAGCTAACTATGGCTACACCTTC

j_call: TRBJ2-2
d_call: .
clone_size: .
v_call: TRBV28
cdr3_aa: CATTPWGAPNTGELFF
cdr3_nt: TGTGCCACCACCCCGTGGGGGGCCCCGAACACCGGGGAGCTGTTTTTT

j_call: TRBJ2-3
d_call: TRBD2
clone_size: .
v_call: TRBV5-4
cdr3_aa: CASSLAPAGVVGTDTQYF
cdr3_nt: TGTGCCAGCAGCTTGGCTCCAGCGGGAGTTGTAGGCACAGATACGCAGTATTTT

j_call: TRBJ2-7
d_call: .
clone_size: .
v_call: TRBV20-1
cdr3_aa: CGARGGYEQYF
cdr3_nt: TGCGGTGCTCGAGGCGGGTACGAGCAGTACTTC

j_call: TRBJ2-1
d_call: .
clone_size: many
v_call: TRBV5-1
cdr3_aa: CASSSTPGDEQFF
cdr3_nt: TGCGCCAGCAGCTCCACGCCGGGGGATGAGCAGTTCTTC

j_call: TRBJ1-4
d_call: TRBD1
clone_size: .
v_call: TRBV4-2
cdr3_aa: CASCQSRDRFNEKLFF
cdr3_nt: TGTGCCAGCTGCCAGTCCCGGGACAGATTTAATGAAAAACTGTTTTTT

j_call: TRBJ2-1
d_call: .
clone_size: many
v_call: TRBV12-3/TRBV12-4
cdr3_aa: CASSIMYGNEQFF
cdr3_nt: TGTGCCAGCAGTATCATGTACGGGAATGAGCAGTTCTTC

j_call: TRBJ2-2
d_call: .
clone_size: many
v_call: TRBV7-8
cdr3_aa: CASSFGLTRTTNTGELFF
cdr3_nt: TGTGCCAGCAGCTTTGGTCTCACCCGAACGACTAACACCGGGGAGCTGTTTTTT

j_call: TRBJ2-3
d_call: .
clone_size: few
v_call: TRBV20-1
cdr3_aa: CSAKHTDTQYF
cdr3_nt: TGCAGTGCTAAACACACAGATACGCAGTATTTT

j_call: TRBJ2-7
d_call: TRBD2
clone_size: many
v_call: TRBV3-1
cdr3_aa: CASSHLRGGIYEQYF
cdr3_nt: TGTGCCAGCAGCCATCTCCGCGGGGGGATATACGAGCAGTACTTC

j_call: TRBJ2-1
d_call: TRBD2
clone_size: many
v_call: TRBV5-1
cdr3_aa: CASSSGLAVVYNEQFF
cdr3_nt: TGCGCCAGCAGCTCCGGACTAGCGGTAGTCTACAATGAGCAGTTCTTC

j_call: TRBJ2-2
d_call: TRBD2
clone_size: many
v_call: TRBV7-9
cdr3_aa: CASSLGLALSNTGELFF
cdr3_nt: TGTGCCAGCAGTTTGGGACTAGCCCTGTCTAACACCGGGGAGCTGTTTTTT

j_call: TRBJ1-4
d_call: .
clone_size: many
v_call: TRBV12-3/TRBV12-4
cdr3_aa: CASSLGAGLNEKLFF
cdr3_nt: TGTGCCAGCAGTTTAGGAGCGGGGCTTAATGAAAAACTGTTTTTT

j_call: TRBJ2-4
d_call: .
clone_size: .
v_call: TRBV23-1
cdr3_aa: CASGGGAKNIQYF
cdr3_nt: TGCGCCAGCGGAGGTGGAGCCAAAAACATTCAGTACTTC

j_call: TRBJ2-7
d_call: TRBD2
clone_size: many
v_call: TRBV9
cdr3_aa: CASSVTASGMHEQYF
cdr3_nt: TGTGCCAGCAGCGTAACGGCTAGCGGGATGCACGAGCAGTACTTC

j_call: TRBJ1-3
d_call: .
clone_size: many
v_call: TRBV29-1
cdr3_aa: CSVDLGWSAGNTIYF
cdr3_nt: TGCAGCGTTGACCTTGGTTGGTCGGCTGGAAACACCATATATTTT

j_call: TRBJ1-1
d_call: .
clone_size: many
v_call: TRBV5-1
cdr3_aa: CASSQNMNTEAFF
cdr3_nt: TGCGCCAGCAGCCAAAATATGAACACTGAAGCTTTCTTT

j_call: TRBJ2-5
d_call: .
clone_size: many
v_call: TRBV24-1
cdr3_aa: CATSDTGRETQYF
cdr3_nt: TGTGCCACCAGTGATACAGGGCGGGAGACCCAGTACTTC

j_call: TRBJ1-1
d_call: .
clone_size: many
v_call: TRBV5-5
cdr3_aa: CASSLDGQPMNTEAFF
cdr3_nt: TGTGCCAGCAGCTTGGACGGGCAGCCCATGAACACTGAAGCTTTCTTT

j_call: TRBJ2-7
d_call: .
clone_size: .
v_call: TRBV7-6
cdr3_aa: CASSSDSLGDYEQYF
cdr3_nt: TGTGCCAGCAGCTCCGACTCACTAGGGGACTACGAGCAGTACTTC

j_call: TRBJ1-2
d_call: TRBD1
clone_size: many
v_call: TRBV12-3/TRBV12-4
cdr3_aa: CASSGTGGGYGYTF
cdr3_nt: TGTGCCAGCAGTGGGACAGGGGGCGGCTATGGCTACACCTTC

j_call: TRBJ2-7
d_call: .
clone_size: .
v_call: TRBV19
cdr3_aa: CASSPVSGYEQYF
cdr3_nt: TGTGCCAGTAGTCCCGTTTCGGGATACGAGCAGTACTTC

j_call: TRBJ2-7
d_call: .
clone_size: many
v_call: TRBV13
cdr3_aa: CASSRVRGEQYF
cdr3_nt: TGTGCCAGCAGCCGAGTAAGGGGCGAGCAGTACTTC

j_call: TRBJ1-2
d_call: .
clone_size: once
v_call: TRBV19
cdr3_aa: CASSGPLQGYTF
cdr3_nt: TGTGCCAGTAGCGGCCCACTCCAGGGCTACACCTTC

j_call: TRBJ2-6
d_call: TRBD2
clone_size: many
v_call: TRBV20-1
cdr3_aa: CSAREIGLAVSSGANVLTF
cdr3_nt: TGCAGTGCTAGAGAGATAGGACTAGCGGTTTCCTCTGGGGCCAACGTCCTGACTTTC

j_call: TRBJ2-5
d_call: .
clone_size: few
v_call: TRBV5-4
cdr3_aa: CASSLKIIGGTQETQYF
cdr3_nt: TGTGCCAGCAGCTTGAAAATCATCGGGGGAACCCAAGAGACCCAGTACTTC

j_call: TRBJ2-5
d_call: TRBD1
clone_size: many
v_call: TRBV24-1
cdr3_aa: CATSDPTGPQETQYF
cdr3_nt: TGTGCCACCAGTGATCCGACAGGGCCTCAAGAGACCCAGTACTTC

j_call: TRBJ2-7
d_call: .
clone_size: many
v_call: TRBV5-1
cdr3_aa: CASSLDKTDEQYF
cdr3_nt: TGCGCCAGCAGCTTGGACAAGACCGACGAGCAGTACTTC

j_call: TRBJ1-3
d_call: .
clone_size: many
v_call: TRBV25-1
cdr3_aa: CASSDGTLSGNTIYF
cdr3_nt: TGTGCCAGCAGTGACGGGACACTCTCTGGAAACACCATATATTTT